This TCR beta chain was obtained from a study of T cells of healthy individuals. A single record per CDR3 protein comes from TCRdb applying MiXCR to the 5' RACE reads. The repertoire holds 100,000 or so distinct CDR3 sequences, 15% to 20% seen once, with 6% to 8% in the top ten. Per the germline V gene, CDR1 is SGHRS and CDR2 is YFSETQ. The J segment lost 4 bases and the V segment lost 0 bases, leaving 8 bases of the junction unmatched. The CDR3 extends over 16 amino acids. V and J are TRBV5-1 and TRBJ1-1; 8 bases line up with TRBD1. This TCR was sampled from a human donor in good health. DNA for the CDR3: TGCGCCAGCAGCTTGGGTGACAGGGGAAGCGGCACTGAAGCTTTCTTT. Protein product: CASSLGDRGSGTEAFF.